A single sample is the source of the 9 T cell receptor beta chains below, sequenced in a study of cytomegalovirus exposure and HLA in healthy donors. It was with 60 Vbeta and 13 Jbeta primers that the PCR ran. Assay used: immunoSEQ multiplex PCR; TCRdb lists only in-frame clones, some missing. Of some 50,000 clones in the sample, around 67% were seen once. Sequencing was carried out using PBMCs. The receptor set was obtained from a woman between 45 and 60 years old in good health and CMV-seropositive.

The chain links TRBV10-3 to TRBJ2-3; D possibly corresponds to TRBD2 (6 bases). Germline CDR1 is ENHRY and CDR2 is SYGVKD. The CDR3 is 14 amino acids. V gave up 6 bases and J gave up 3 bases, with 13 bases separating them. CDR3: CAIRRPGGTDTQYF. The CDR3 DNA reads TGTGCCATCAGAAGACCCGGGGGAACAGATACGCAGTATTTT.

This clone was detected many times. The genes are TRBV29-1 and TRBJ1-3; D is possibly TRBD1 (5 bases). Trimming shortened V by 5 bases and J by 4 bases, and 9 bases separated the two germline ends. The V gene's germline CDR1 is SQVTM and CDR2 ANQGSEA. The CDR3 spans 12 residues. This chain's CDR3 is CSVRGQGNTIYF. DNA of the CDR3: TGCAGCGTTAGGGGCCAGGGAAACACCATATATTTT.

The table lists this clone with a few counts. This chain links TRBV4-3 with TRBJ1-2; no definite D call. Trimming shortened V by 0 bases and J by 2 bases, and 13 bases separated the two germline ends. The CDR3 extends over 16 amino acids. The V gene's germline CDR1 is LGHNA and CDR2 YSLEER. CDR3 bases: TGCGCCAGCAGCCAAGAACTAACGGAATTAAACTATGGCTACACCTTC. It specifies CASSQELTELNYGYTF.

This clone was recorded only once. The gene calls are TRBV4-1 and TRBJ2-7, with 7 nucleotides matching TRBD1. The germline V gene has CDR1 MGHRA and CDR2 YSYEKL. The CDR3 has 15 residues. Trimming removed 1 base from V and 2 bases from J; junction bases left unmatched: 5. CDR3 DNA: TGCGCCAGCAGCCAAGGAAGCCAGGGGGCCTACGAGCAGTACTTC. Its translation: CASSQGSQGAYEQYF.

The chain recombines TRBV2 with TRBJ1-5; the match to TRBD1 covers 9 bases. V was clipped by 6 bases and J by 4 bases; unmatched bases: 7. There are 15 residues in the CDR3. Germline V CDR1 and CDR2: SNHLY, FYNNEI. This CDR3 is CASRVTGGMNQPQHF. The DNA of the CDR3 is TGTGCCAGCAGGGTTACAGGGGGCATGAATCAGCCCCAGCATTTT.

Only a few counts were recorded for this clone. V and J are TRBV2 and TRBJ1-2; weak D call: TRBD1 (5 bases). The V end was cut by 1 base, the J end by 1 base, with 13 bases between. This CDR3 has 16 residues. Germline V gene data show CDR1 as SNHLY and CDR2 as FYNNEI. This CDR3 reads CASSEGGQVVNYGYTF. CDR3 sequence (DNA): TGTGCCAGCAGTGAAGGGGGCCAGGTGGTTAACTATGGCTACACCTTC.

The CDR3 DNA reads as TGTGCCAGCTTGGACAGGGGGTATTCCGGGGAGCTGTTTTTT. Residues: CASLDRGYSGELFF. The V gene is TRBV5-5, the J gene TRBJ2-2, with 10 bases that match TRBD1. CDR3 length equals 14 residues. Germline lookup yields CDR1 SGHKS and CDR2 YYEKEE (reference sequence). V shed 7 bases and J 6 bases; nucleotides not matched to a gene: 6.

This clone has a handful of counts. The gene calls are TRBV7-3 and TRBJ2-7; 9 bases agree with TRBD2. CDR1 and CDR2 from the germline V gene are SGHTA and FQGTGA. This CDR3 comprises 17 residues. V dropped 5 bases and J dropped 5; count of bases not matched to a gene: 16. CDR3 coding DNA: TGTGCCAGCAGCGCGGGAGGGTCGGGCCTAGCGGGTAACGAGCAGTACTTC. This translates into CASSAGGSGLAGNEQYF.

The J gene is TRBJ2-3, the V gene TRBV9; D might be TRBD1 (6 bases). V lost 3 bases and J lost 2, with 10 bases in between. Germline assignment: CDR1 SGDLS and CDR2 YYNGEE. CDR3 size: 14 residues. In nucleotides, the CDR3 is TGTGCCAGCAGCGCTGACAGGAACACAGATACGCAGTATTTT. Protein sequence: CASSADRNTDTQYF.